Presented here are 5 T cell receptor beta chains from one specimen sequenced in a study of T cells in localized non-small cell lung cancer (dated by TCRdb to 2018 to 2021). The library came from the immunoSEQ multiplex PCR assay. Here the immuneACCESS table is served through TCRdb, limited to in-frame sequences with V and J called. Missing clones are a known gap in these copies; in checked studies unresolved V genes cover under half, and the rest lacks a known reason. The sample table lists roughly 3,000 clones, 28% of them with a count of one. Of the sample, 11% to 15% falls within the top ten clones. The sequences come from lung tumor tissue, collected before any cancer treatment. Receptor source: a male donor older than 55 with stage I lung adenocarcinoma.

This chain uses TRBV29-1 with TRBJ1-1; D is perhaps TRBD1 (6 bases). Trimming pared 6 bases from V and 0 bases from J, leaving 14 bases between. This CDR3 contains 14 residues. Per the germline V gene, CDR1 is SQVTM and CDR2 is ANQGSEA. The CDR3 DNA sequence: TGCAGCGTCGATAAGGACAGTTTGAACACTGAAGCTTTCTTT. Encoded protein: CSVDKDSLNTEAFF.

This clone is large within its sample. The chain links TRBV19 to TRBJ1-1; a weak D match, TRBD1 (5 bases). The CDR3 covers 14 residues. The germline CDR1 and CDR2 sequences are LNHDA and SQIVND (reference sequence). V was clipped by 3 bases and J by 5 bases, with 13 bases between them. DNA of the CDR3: TGTGCCAGTAGTATGAGGGGCAGCTGGACTGAAGCTTTCTTT. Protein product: CASSMRGSWTEAFF. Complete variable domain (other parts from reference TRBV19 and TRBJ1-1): DGGITQSPKYLFRKEGQNVTLSCEQNLNHDAMYWYRQDPGQGLRLIYYSQIVNDFQKGDIAEGYSVSREKKESFPLTVTSAQKNPTAFYLCASSMRGSWTEAFFGQGTRLTVV.

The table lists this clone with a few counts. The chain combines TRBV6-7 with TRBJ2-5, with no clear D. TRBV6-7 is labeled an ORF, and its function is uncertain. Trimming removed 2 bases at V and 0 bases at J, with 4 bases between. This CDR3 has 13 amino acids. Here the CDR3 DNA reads TGTGCCAGCAGTTACGAACACCAAGAGACCCAGTACTTC. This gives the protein CASSYEHQETQYF.

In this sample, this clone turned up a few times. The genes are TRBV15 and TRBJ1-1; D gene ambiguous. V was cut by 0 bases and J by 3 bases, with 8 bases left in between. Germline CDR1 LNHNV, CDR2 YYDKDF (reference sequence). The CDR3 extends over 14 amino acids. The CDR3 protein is CATSRDGTDTEAFF. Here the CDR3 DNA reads TGTGCCACCAGCAGAGATGGAACCGACACTGAAGCTTTCTTT.

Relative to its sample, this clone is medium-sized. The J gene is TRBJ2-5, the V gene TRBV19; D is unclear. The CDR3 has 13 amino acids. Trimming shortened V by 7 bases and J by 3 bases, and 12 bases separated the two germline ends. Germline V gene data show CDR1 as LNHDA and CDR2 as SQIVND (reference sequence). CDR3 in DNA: TGTGCCAGTAAAGAGAGGACGGAAGAGACCCAGTACTTC. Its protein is CASKERTEETQYF.